This entry lists 5 T cell receptor beta chains sequenced from one sample in a study of molecular identifiers for immune sequencing clone quantification. TCRdb analysed the PCR reads with MiXCR anew, one entry per CDR3 protein. This table has under 650,000 distinct CDR3 sequences, 15% to 20% appearing once. The specimen sequenced was naive CD8+ T cells from blood, with Jurkat cell RNA spiked in. The subset: FACS-sorted CD8+CD4-CCR7+CD45RA+ naive T cells. The receptor set was obtained from a human donor in good health. Some libraries in this study had Jurkat cell RNA spiked in.

This clonotype was seen repeatedly, ten times or more. The chain is built from TRBV12-3 or TRBV12-4 and TRBJ2-3, with D perhaps matching TRBD2 (5 bases). The CDR3 covers 13 residues. The germline V and J ends were trimmed by 5 bases and 11 bases, with 17 bases remaining between them. The CDR3 DNA follows: TGTGCCAGCAGTGGCCATGTAGGAGGAGTGCAGTATTTT. Encoded protein: CASSGHVGGVQYF.

As regards this clonotype: A read error is possible here, since a much larger clone lies one base away. The chain carries TRBV10-3 and TRBJ2-3; D is ambiguous. Germline V lookup: CDR1 ENHRY, CDR2 SYGVKD. This CDR3 region has 16 residues. The CDR3 spells CVISEYEEQATDTQYF. The CDR3 DNA sequence: TGTGTCATCAGTGAGTATGAGGAGCAGGCCACAGATACGCAGTATTTT.

This clonotype was seen many times. The rearrangement joins TRBV2 to TRBJ2-5, with D possibly being TRBD2 (5 bases). This CDR3 has 14 amino acids. V dropped 2 bases and J dropped 7 bases, with 14 bases sitting between them. In germline, CDR1 is SNHLY, CDR2 FYNNEI. CDR3 bases: TGTGCCAGCAGTGAAACAGTCGGGGAGAGGACCCAGTACTTC. Its protein is CASSETVGERTQYF. The full variable domain, with the rest looked up from reference TRBV2 and TRBJ2-5, is EPEVTQTPSHQVTQMGQEVILRCVPISNHLYFYWYRQILGQKVEFLVSFYNNEISEKSEIFDDQFSVERPDGSNFTLKIRSTKLEDSAMYFCASSETVGERTQYFGPGTRLLVL.

Regarding this clonotype: A much larger clone lies a single base off, so this may be a read error. This chain links TRBV12-3 or TRBV12-4 with TRBJ1-4, with unresolved D. CDR3 length equals 14 residues. Trimming stripped 8 bases from V and 8 bases from J, with 18 bases between. CDR3: CASGEESSLEKLFF. The CDR3 nucleotides are TGTGCCAGCGGTGAAGAGTCGTCCCTCGAAAAACTGTTTTTT.

This rearrangement joins TRBV6-2 or TRBV6-3 to TRBJ2-7, with D possibly being TRBD2 (5 bases). V was clipped by 8 bases and J by 4 bases, with 12 bases between them. Germline loops: CDR1 MNHEY, CDR2 SVGEGT. CDR3 length: 12 residues. CDR3 nucleotide sequence: TGTGCCAGCGGGGAGCTTGGGTACGAGCAGTACTTC. Its translation: CASGELGYEQYF.